What follows is one TCR beta chain and its context. What it binds is unknown. The record originates from a study of graft-versus-host responses after intestinal transplantation. Study background: Among the recipients, transplants were multivisceral, liver-intestinal, or isolated intestinal. The recipients all started with anti-thymocyte globulin induction and then took tacrolimus and steroids for 2 to 3 years.

This CDR3 comprises 13 residues. The V and J ends lost 5 bases and 1 base respectively, with 9 bases between them. CDR1 LNHDA and CDR2 SQIVND come from the germline V gene (reference sequence). Some clones are missing from TCRdb's copy, which holds only in-frame ones; the method was immunoSEQ multiplex PCR. Among just over 40,000 clones listed, 95% were seen once. This specimen consisted of unstimulated CD8+ T cells sorted from spleen or lymph node cells, obtained before transplant. The source of this sequence is a human donor who was the organ donor for an intestinal transplant. The chain recombines TRBV19 with TRBJ2-7, with D perhaps matching TRBD2 (5 bases). DNA for the CDR3: TGTGCCAGTAGTCCTTCGGGATCCTACGAGCAGTACTTC. Protein sequence: CASSPSGSYEQYF.